What follows describes a single TCR beta chain. This entry comes from a study of blood T cell repertoires in COVID-19. On the study more broadly: Acute and convalescent COVID-19 samples came from the United States, Italy and Spain. T cells, B-cell-depleted T cells, or PBMCs supplied cDNA or gDNA.

Sequencing used immunoSEQ multiplex PCR; TCRdb keeps in-frame clones, though not all of them. The table records approximately 240,000 clones, roughly 81% of them present only once. This CDR3 has 15 amino acids. V lost 5 bases, J lost 4 bases, and 6 bases stayed unmatched. Germline loops: CDR1 MDHEN, CDR2 SYDVKM. The sequenced sample consisted of peripheral blood. The TCR originated in a man between 45 and 60 years old with acute or convalescent COVID-19. This chain connects TRBV28 to TRBJ1-3; 9 positions agree with TRBD1. CDR3: CASSLGGTGGNTIYF. The CDR3 region has the DNA TGTGCCAGCAGTCTCGGGGGGACAGGGGGAAACACCATATATTTT. The full variable domain, its missing parts supplied by reference TRBV28 and TRBJ1-3, is DVKVTQSSRYLVKRTGEKVFLECVQDMDHENMFWYRQDPGLGLRLIYFSYDVKMKEKGDIPEGYSVSREKKERFSLILESASTNQTSMYLCASSLGGTGGNTIYFGEGSWLTVV.